A single sample gave rise to the 17 T cell receptor beta chains below, sequenced in a study of human T cells and chemical hapten exposure. TCRdb fed the RACE reads into MiXCR, producing one record per CDR3 protein. In the table there are about 62,000 distinct CDR3 sequences, about 7% of which are singletons. Time point: pre-sensitization, week 0. Treatment: therapeutic diphenylcyclopropenone sensitization with weekly scalp DPC. The sample was whole blood, taken in connection with sensitization to the hapten diphenylcyclopropenone (DPC). The receptors come from a woman in her thirties with alopecia areata. Some clones in this sample may be carry-over from other donors' samples.

This clonotype showed up just a few times. The chain carries TRBV7-2 and TRBJ1-1; D unresolved. The CDR3 extends over 15 amino acids. The germline CDR1 and CDR2 sequences are SGHTA and FQGNSA. The germline V and J ends were trimmed by 3 bases and 1 base, with 12 bases remaining between them. The CDR3 nucleotides are TGTGCCAGCAGCTTCTCCAGGCGGCAGAACACTGAAGCTTTCTTT. This sequence encodes CASSFSRRQNTEAFF.

This clonotype was seen repeatedly, ten times or more. This chain uses TRBV30 with TRBJ1-1; a weak D match, TRBD1 (5 bases). This CDR3 region has 9 residues. CDR1 is GTSNPN, CDR2 SVGIG, per germline (reference sequence). Trimming took 8 bases from V and 11 from J, leaving 12 bases between them. The CDR3 is CAGDSMAFF. The DNA for the CDR3 is TGTGCCGGTGACAGTATGGCTTTCTTT.

This chain links TRBV6-5 with TRBJ1-4; D call uncertain. V dropped 5 bases and J dropped 3 bases, with 10 bases sitting between them. The CDR3 totals 14 residues. Germline V gene lookup returns CDR1 MNHEY and CDR2 SVGAGI. The CDR3 spells CASSRTASNEKLFF. For the CDR3, the DNA is TGTGCCAGCAGTCGCACAGCTTCTAATGAAAAACTGTTTTTT.

The V and J genes are TRBV28 and TRBJ1-6; no clear D. Germline V gene data show CDR1 as MDHEN and CDR2 as SYDVKM. This CDR3 region has 14 residues. V was cut by 8 bases and J by 0 bases, with 8 bases left in between. The CDR3: CASGAGSYNSPLHF. The DNA for the CDR3 is TGTGCCAGCGGCGCAGGCTCCTATAATTCACCCCTCCACTTT.

This clonotype has a count of ten or more. The V call is TRBV3-1, the J call TRBJ2-2; 10 nucleotides match TRBD2. Germline CDR1 and CDR2: LGHDT and YNNKEL (reference sequence). V trimming: 1 base; J trimming: 4 bases; junction bases outside the gene matches: 0. The CDR3 spans 15 residues. CDR3 protein: CASSQGLAGTGELFF. The CDR3 nucleotides read TGTGCCAGCAGCCAAGGACTAGCGGGCACCGGGGAGCTGTTTTTT. The complete variable domain, with remaining parts taken from reference TRBV3-1 and TRBJ2-2, reads DTAVSQTPKYLVTQMGNDKSIKCEQNLGHDTMYWYKQDSKKFLKIMFSYNNKELIINETVPNRFSPKSPDKAHLNLHINSLELGDSAVYFCASSQGLAGTGELFFGEGSRLTVL.

This clonotype was detected ten times or more. This chain joins TRBV20-1 and TRBJ1-1; 7 bases line up with TRBD1. The CDR3 loop spans 13 amino acids. The V gene's germline CDR1 is DFQATT and CDR2 SNEGSKA (reference sequence). J was trimmed by 7 bases and V by 3 bases; bases with no gene match: 8. CDR3 residues: CSARAGQRNEAFF. For the CDR3, the DNA is TGCAGTGCTAGGGCGGGACAGCGGAATGAAGCTTTCTTT.

This clonotype appeared many times. J is TRBJ2-1 and V is TRBV2; 8 nucleotides line up with TRBD2. With 6 bases clipped from V and 8 bases from J, the junction kept 12 bases outside the gene matches. The CDR3 runs to 15 residues. Germline V gene lookup returns CDR1 SNHLY and CDR2 FYNNEI. The CDR3, as DNA: TGTGCCAGCAGGCCAGCGGGGGCCTCCTGGGATGAGCAGTTCTTC. This sequence encodes CASRPAGASWDEQFF.

This clonotype was picked up many times. The J gene is TRBJ2-7, the V gene TRBV6-6; D ambiguous. Trimming removed 5 bases at V and 7 bases at J, with 12 bases between. The CDR3 has 12 residues. The germline gives CDR1 MNHNY, CDR2 SVGAGI (reference sequence). In DNA, the CDR3 is TGTGCCAGCAGTCCGCCCGTCGGGGAGCAGTACTTC. It specifies CASSPPVGEQYF.

This clonotype came up many times. The chain uses TRBV5-1 and TRBJ2-1, with 8 nucleotides matching TRBD1. The CDR3 spans 16 residues. Trimming removed 3 bases from V and 0 bases from J; junction bases left unmatched: 5. Looked up from germline, CDR1 is SGHRS and CDR2 is YFSETQ. The CDR3 here is CASSYLQGASYNEQFF. The CDR3 coding sequence is TGCGCCAGCAGCTACCTGCAGGGGGCCTCCTACAATGAGCAGTTCTTC.

The chain joins TRBV5-6 to TRBJ1-1, with D tentatively TRBD1 (5 bases). Germline V lookup: CDR1 SGHDT, CDR2 YYEEEE. The CDR3 sequence is 18 residues long. Trimming left V 4 bases short and J 0 bases short, with 22 bases between. The CDR3 nucleotides read TGTGCCAGCAGCCCCCCGGGCCCGGGGGGTTTCATGAACACTGAAGCTTTCTTT. Its protein is CASSPPGPGGFMNTEAFF.

This clonotype was seen a few times. The rearrangement joins TRBV10-2 to TRBJ1-5; D gene unclear. In germline, CDR1 is WSHSY, CDR2 SAAADI. V was clipped by 5 bases and J by 9 bases, with 11 bases between them. CDR3 length: 12 amino acids. The CDR3 is CASSLSEGPQHF. CDR3 nucleotide sequence: TGCGCCAGCAGTCTGAGTGAGGGGCCCCAGCATTTT.

The sample holds many counts of this clonotype. The rearrangement uses TRBV6-5 and TRBJ2-3; D is ambiguous. Trimming shortened V by 2 bases and J by 3 bases, and 12 bases separated the two germline ends. Germline-derived CDR1 and CDR2 are MNHEY and SVGAGI. This CDR3 is 15 amino acids long. CDR3 sequence: CASSYRNWGTDTQYF. CDR3 in DNA: TGTGCCAGCAGTTACCGTAACTGGGGTACAGATACGCAGTATTTT.

This clonotype has ten or more counts. The DNA of the CDR3 is TGTGCCAGCGGGGTTATCGGGAATTCACCCCTCCACTTT. Its translation: CASGVIGNSPLHF. The V call is TRBV2, the J call TRBJ1-6; D unclear. Per the germline V gene, CDR1 is SNHLY and CDR2 is FYNNEI. CDR3 size: 13 residues. Deletions cut 8 bases from V and 7 bases from J, with 12 bases between. The full variable domain, in which reference TRBV2 and TRBJ1-6 provide the parts outside the CDR3, is EPEVTQTPSHQVTQMGQEVILRCVPISNHLYFYWYRQILGQKVEFLVSFYNNEISEKSEIFDDQFSVERPDGSNFTLKIRSTKLEDSAMYFCASGVIGNSPLHFGNGTRLTVT.

In this sample, this clonotype turned up many times. The chain employs TRBV12-3 or TRBV12-4 and TRBJ2-5; the D gene is possibly TRBD2 (6 bases). V was shortened by 5 bases and J by 2 bases, with 12 bases between the two germline ends. The length of the CDR3 is 14 residues. CDR3 DNA sequence: TGTGCCAGCAGTCGCCCTGGGGGGCAAGAGACCCAGTACTTC. This gives the protein CASSRPGGQETQYF.

This clonotype was detected many times. This chain uses TRBV5-4 with TRBJ2-1; TRBD1 agrees at 8 bases. The CDR3 contains 15 residues. Germline-derived CDR1 and CDR2 are SGHNT and YYREEE (reference sequence). The V gene end was trimmed by 4 bases and the J gene end by 10 bases; junction bases not matched to a gene: 13. For the CDR3, the DNA is TGTGCCAGCAGCCCCCCCAGGGGGCGGTTCTCCGAGCAGTTCTTC. It yields the protein CASSPPRGRFSEQFF. Combining the CDR3 with reference TRBV5-4 and TRBJ2-1 gives the whole variable domain ETGVTQSPTHLIKTRGQQVTLRCSSQSGHNTVSWYQQALGQGPQFIFQYYREEENGRGNFPPRFSGLQFPNYSSELNVNALELDDSALYLCASSPPRGRFSEQFFGPGTRLTVL.

This clonotype was picked up a small number of times. V is TRBV30 and J is TRBJ2-5, with 11 bases identical to TRBD2. Looked up from germline, CDR1 is GTSNPN and CDR2 is SVGIG (reference sequence). The J segment lost 4 bases and the V segment lost 3 bases, leaving 10 bases of the junction unmatched. The CDR3 spans 16 residues. CDR3: CAWSDGLAGLGETQYF. CDR3 DNA: TGTGCCTGGAGCGACGGACTAGCGGGCCTTGGAGAGACCCAGTACTTC.

This clonotype was seen repeatedly, ten times or more. J is TRBJ2-2 and V is TRBV6-5; TRBD1 agrees at 12 bases. The CDR3 totals 16 residues. Unmatched junction bases numbered 6, after V lost 6 bases and J lost 4 bases. Germline lookup yields CDR1 MNHEY and CDR2 SVGAGI. CDR3 residues: CASSRDRGQGTGELFF. In nucleotides, the CDR3 is TGTGCCAGCAGCCGGGACAGGGGGCAAGGCACCGGGGAGCTGTTTTTT.